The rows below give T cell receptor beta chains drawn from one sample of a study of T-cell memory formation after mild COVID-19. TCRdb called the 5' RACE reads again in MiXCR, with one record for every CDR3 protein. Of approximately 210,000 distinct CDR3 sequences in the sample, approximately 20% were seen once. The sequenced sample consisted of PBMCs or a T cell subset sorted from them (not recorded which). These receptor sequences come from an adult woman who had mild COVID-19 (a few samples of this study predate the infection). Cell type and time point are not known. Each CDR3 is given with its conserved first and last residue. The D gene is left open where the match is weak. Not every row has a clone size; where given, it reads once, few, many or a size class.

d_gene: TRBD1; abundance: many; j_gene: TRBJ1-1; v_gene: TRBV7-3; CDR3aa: CASSVDRGHTEAFF; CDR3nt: TGTGCCAGCAGCGTCGACAGGGGGCACACTGAAGCTTTCTTT
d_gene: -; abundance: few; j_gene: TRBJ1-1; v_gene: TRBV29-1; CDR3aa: CSVVIGYRTEAFF; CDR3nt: TGCAGCGTTGTGATAGGTTATCGCACTGAAGCTTTCTTT
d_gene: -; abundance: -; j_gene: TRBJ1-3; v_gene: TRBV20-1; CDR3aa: CSAQTGTSGNTIYF; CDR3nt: TGCAGTGCTCAGACAGGCACCTCTGGAAACACCATATATTTT
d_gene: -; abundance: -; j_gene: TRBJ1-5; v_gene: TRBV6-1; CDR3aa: CASSEAPRGPQHF; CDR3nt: TGTGCCAGCAGTGAAGCCCCTCGGGGGCCCCAGCATTTT
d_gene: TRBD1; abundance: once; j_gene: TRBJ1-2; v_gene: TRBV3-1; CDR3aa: CASSQSGGQGNYGYTF; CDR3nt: TGTGCCAGCAGCCAGAGCGGAGGACAGGGTAACTATGGCTACACCTTC
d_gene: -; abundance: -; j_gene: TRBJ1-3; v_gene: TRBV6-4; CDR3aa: CAGEGRNSGNTIYF; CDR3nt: TGTGCCGGGGAAGGACGGAACTCTGGAAACACCATATATTTT
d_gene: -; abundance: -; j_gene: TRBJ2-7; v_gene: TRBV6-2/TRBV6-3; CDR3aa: CASSYPHGVPLWEQYF; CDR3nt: TGTGCCAGCAGCTACCCCCATGGCGTCCCCCTTTGGGAGCAGTACTTC
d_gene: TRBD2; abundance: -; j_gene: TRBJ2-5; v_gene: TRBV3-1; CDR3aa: CASSLRLAGGQETQYF; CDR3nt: TGTGCCAGCAGCCTACGACTAGCGGGGGGCCAAGAGACCCAGTACTTC
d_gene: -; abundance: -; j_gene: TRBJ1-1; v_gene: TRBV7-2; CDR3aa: CASSLARENTEAFF; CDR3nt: TGTGCCAGCAGCTTAGCTCGGGAGAACACTGAAGCTTTCTTT
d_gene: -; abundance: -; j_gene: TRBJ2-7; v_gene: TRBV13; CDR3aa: CASSPRIASYEQYF; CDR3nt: TGTGCCAGCAGCCCCCGTATAGCCTCCTACGAGCAGTACTTC
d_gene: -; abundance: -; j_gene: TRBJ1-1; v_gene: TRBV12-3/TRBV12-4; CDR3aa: CASSSVYTEAFF; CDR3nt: TGTGCCAGCAGTTCTGTATACACTGAAGCTTTCTTT
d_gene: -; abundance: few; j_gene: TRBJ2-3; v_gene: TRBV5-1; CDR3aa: CASSLGSLTDTQYF; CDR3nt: TGCGCCAGCAGCTTGGGTAGCCTGACAGATACGCAGTATTTT
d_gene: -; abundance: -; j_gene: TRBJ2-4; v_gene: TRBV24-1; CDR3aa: CATSGHLSIQYF; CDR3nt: TGTGCCACCAGTGGCCACCTGAGCATTCAGTACTTC
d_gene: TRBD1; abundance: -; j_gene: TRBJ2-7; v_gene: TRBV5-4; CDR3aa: CASSLDRGDKQYF; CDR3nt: TGTGCCAGCAGCTTGGACAGGGGAGACAAGCAGTACTTC
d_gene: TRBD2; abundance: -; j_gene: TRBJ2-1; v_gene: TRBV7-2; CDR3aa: CASSSRPQRRAGGVEQFF; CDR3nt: TGTGCCAGCAGCTCCCGGCCACAGAGGAGAGCGGGAGGGGTTGAGCAGTTCTTC
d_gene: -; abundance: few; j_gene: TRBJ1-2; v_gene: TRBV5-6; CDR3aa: CASRGRGAGYGYTF; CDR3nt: TGTGCCAGCAGAGGCCGCGGGGCAGGTTATGGCTACACCTTC
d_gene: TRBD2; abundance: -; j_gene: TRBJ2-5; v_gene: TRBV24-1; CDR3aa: CATSDSGGSETQYF; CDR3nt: TGTGCCACCAGTGATTCGGGGGGTTCTGAGACCCAGTACTTC
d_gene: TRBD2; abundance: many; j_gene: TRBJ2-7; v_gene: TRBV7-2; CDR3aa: CASSLGLGGSYEQYF; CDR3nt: TGTGCCAGCAGCTTAGGATTGGGCGGGAGCTACGAGCAGTACTTC
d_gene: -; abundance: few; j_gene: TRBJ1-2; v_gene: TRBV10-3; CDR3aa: CAISGPGVGYGYTF; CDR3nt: TGTGCCATCAGTGGCCCGGGCGTGGGCTATGGCTACACCTTC
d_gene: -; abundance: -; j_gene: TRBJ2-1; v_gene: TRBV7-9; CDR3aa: CASSQYRGRYNEQFF; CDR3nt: TGTGCCAGCAGCCAGTACAGAGGACGGTACAATGAGCAGTTCTTC